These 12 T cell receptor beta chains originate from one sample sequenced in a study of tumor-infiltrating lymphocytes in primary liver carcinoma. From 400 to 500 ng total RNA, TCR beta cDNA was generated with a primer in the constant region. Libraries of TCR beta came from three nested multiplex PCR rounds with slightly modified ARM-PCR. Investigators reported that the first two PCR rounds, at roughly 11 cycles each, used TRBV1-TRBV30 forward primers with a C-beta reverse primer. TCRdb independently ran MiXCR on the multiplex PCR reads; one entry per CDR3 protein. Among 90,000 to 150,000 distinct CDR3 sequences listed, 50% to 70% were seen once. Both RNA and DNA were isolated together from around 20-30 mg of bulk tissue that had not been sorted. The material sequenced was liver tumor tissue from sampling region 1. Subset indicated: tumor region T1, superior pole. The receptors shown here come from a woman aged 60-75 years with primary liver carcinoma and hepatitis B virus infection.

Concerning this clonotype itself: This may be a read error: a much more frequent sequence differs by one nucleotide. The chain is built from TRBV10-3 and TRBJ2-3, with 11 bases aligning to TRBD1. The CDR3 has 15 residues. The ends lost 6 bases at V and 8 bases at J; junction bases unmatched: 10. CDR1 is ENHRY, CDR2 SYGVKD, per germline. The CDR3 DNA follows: TGTGCCATCAGCCGGACAGGGGGCAAGGAAGGTACGCAGTATTTT. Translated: CAISRTGGKEGTQYF.

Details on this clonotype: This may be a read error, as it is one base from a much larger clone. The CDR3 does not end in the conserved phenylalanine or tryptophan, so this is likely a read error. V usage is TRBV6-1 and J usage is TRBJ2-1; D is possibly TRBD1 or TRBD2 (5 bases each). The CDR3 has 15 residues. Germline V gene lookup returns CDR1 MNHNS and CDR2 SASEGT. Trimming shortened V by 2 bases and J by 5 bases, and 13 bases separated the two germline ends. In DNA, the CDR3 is TGTGCCAGCAGTGAATTAGGGACGGAGGACAATGAGCAGTTCGTC. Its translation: CASSELGTEDNEQFV.

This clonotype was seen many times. The CDR3 DNA reads TGTGCCAGCAGTTACGGTGGATCTAGCAATCAGCCCCAGCATTTT. This codes for CASSYGGSSNQPQHF. The rearrangement joins TRBV6-6 to TRBJ1-5; D gene ambiguous. Germline CDR1 is MNHNY and CDR2 is SVGAGI (reference sequence). This CDR3 contains 15 residues. The V gene lost 2 bases and the J gene lost 0 bases, with 8 bases spanning the gap.

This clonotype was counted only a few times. The CDR3 sequence: CASSLNEHNEQYF. CDR3 DNA: TGTGCCAGCAGTTTAAATGAACACAACGAGCAGTACTTC. The genes are TRBV28 and TRBJ2-7; D unresolved. Deletions cut 2 bases from V and 5 bases from J, with 10 bases between. CDR3 length equals 13 residues. Germline V lookup: CDR1 MDHEN, CDR2 SYDVKM.

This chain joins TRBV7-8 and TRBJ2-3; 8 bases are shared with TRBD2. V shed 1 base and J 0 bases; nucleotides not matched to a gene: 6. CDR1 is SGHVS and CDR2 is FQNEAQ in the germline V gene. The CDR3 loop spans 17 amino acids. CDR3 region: CASSLGTSWPSTDTQYF. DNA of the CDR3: TGTGCCAGCAGCTTAGGGACTAGCTGGCCGAGCACAGATACGCAGTATTTT. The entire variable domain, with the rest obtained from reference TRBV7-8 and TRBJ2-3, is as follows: GAGVSQSPRYKVAKRGQDVALRCDPISGHVSLFWYQQALGQGPEFLTYFQNEAQLDKSGLPSDRFFAERPEGSVSTLKIQRTQQEDSAVYLCASSLGTSWPSTDTQYFGPGTRLTVL.

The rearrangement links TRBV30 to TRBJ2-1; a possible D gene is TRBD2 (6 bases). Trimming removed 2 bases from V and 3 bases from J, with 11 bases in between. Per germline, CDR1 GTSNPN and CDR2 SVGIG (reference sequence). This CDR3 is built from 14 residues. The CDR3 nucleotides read TGTGCCTGGAGTCGGGGGACCAGCTACAATGAGCAGTTCTTC. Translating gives CAWSRGTSYNEQFF. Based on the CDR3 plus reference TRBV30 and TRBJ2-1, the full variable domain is SQTIHQWPATLVQPVGSPLSLECTVEGTSNPNLYWYRQAAGRGLQLLFYSVGIGQISSEVPQNLSASRPQDRQFILSSKKLLLSDSGFYLCAWSRGTSYNEQFFGPGTRLTVL.

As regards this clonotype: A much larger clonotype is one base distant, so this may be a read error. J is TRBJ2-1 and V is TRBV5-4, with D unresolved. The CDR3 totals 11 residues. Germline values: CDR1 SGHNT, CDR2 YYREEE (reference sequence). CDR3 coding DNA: TGTGTCAGCAGCCGGCTTGAGGAGCAGTTCTTC. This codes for CVSSRLEEQFF.

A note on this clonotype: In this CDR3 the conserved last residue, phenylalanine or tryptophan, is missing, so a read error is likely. The CDR3 is CASSMIGNTEAFS. CDR3 DNA sequence: TGTGCCAGCAGCATGATAGGAAACACTGAAGCTTTCTCT. The chain employs TRBV6-6 and TRBJ1-1; D gene ambiguous. The CDR3 is 13 residues long. The V and J ends lost 6 bases and 2 bases respectively, with 10 bases between them. CDR1 is MNHNY and CDR2 is SVGAGI in the germline V gene (reference sequence).

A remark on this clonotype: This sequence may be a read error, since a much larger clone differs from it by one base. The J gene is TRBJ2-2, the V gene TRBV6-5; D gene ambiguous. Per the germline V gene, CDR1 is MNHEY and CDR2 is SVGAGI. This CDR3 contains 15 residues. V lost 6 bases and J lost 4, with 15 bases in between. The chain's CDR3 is CASRWDGVGTGELFF. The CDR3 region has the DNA TGTGCCAGCAGATGGGATGGTGTGGGCACCGGGGAGCTGTTTTTT.

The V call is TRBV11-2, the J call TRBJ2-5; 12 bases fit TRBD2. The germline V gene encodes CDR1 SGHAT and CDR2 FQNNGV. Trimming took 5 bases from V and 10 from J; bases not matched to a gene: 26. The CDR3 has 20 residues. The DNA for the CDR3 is TGTGCCAGCAGCGCCATTTCCCGTCTAGCGGGAGGGCCAAGAGTAGAAGACCAGTACTTC. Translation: CASSAISRLAGGPRVEDQYF. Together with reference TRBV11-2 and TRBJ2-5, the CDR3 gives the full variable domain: EAGVAQSPRYKIIEKRQSVAFWCNPISGHATLYWYQQILGQGPKLLIQFQNNGVVDDSQLPKDRFSAERLKGVDSTLKIQPAKLEDSAVYLCASSAISRLAGGPRVEDQYFGPGTRLLVL.

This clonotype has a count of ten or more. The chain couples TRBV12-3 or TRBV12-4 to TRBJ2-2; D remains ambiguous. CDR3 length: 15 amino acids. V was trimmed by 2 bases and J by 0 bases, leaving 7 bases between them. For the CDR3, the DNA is TGTGCCAGCAGTTTACCCCGGTCGAACACCGGGGAGCTGTTTTTT. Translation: CASSLPRSNTGELFF.

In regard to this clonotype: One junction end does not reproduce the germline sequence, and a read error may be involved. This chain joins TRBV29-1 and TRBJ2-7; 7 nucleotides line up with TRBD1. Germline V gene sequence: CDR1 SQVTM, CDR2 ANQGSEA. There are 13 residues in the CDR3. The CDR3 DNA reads TGCAGTGTTGGGATAGGGGGCGGCGGCGAGCAGTACTTC. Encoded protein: CSVGIGGGGEQYF.